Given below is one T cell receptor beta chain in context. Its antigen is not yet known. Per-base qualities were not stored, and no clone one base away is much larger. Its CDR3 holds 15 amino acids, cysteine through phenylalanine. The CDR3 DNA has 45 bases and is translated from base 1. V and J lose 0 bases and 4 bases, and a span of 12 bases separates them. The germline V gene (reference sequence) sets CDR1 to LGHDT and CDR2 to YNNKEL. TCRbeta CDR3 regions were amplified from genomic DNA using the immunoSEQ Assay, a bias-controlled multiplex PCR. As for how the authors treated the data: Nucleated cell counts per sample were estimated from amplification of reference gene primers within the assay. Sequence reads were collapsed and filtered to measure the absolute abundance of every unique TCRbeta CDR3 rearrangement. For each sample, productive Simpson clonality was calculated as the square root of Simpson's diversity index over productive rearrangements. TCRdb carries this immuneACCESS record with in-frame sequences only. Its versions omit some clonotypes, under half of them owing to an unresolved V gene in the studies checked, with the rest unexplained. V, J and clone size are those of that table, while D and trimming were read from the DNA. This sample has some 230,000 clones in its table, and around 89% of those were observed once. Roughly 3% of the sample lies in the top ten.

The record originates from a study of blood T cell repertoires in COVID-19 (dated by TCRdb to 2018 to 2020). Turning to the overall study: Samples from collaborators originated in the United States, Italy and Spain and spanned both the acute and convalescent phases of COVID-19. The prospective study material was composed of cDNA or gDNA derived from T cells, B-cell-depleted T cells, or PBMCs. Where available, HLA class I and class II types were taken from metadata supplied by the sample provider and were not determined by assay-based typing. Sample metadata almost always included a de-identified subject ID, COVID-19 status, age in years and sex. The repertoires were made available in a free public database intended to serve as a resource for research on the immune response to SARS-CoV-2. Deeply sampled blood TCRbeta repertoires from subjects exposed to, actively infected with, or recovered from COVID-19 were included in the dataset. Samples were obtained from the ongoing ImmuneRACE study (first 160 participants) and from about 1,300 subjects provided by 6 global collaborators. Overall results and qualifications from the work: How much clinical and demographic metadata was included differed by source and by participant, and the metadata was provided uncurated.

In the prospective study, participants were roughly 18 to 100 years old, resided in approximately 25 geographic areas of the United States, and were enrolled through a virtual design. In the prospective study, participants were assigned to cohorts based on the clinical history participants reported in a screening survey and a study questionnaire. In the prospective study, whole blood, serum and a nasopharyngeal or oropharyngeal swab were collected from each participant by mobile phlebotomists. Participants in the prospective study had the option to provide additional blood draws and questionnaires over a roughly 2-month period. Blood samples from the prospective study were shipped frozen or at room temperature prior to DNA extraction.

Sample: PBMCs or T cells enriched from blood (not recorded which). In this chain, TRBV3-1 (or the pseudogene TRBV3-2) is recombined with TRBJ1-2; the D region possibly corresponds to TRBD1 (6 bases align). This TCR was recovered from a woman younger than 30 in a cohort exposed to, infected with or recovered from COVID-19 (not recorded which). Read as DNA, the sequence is TGTGCCAGCAGCCAAGACCAGGGGCTCGGCTATGGCTACACCTTC. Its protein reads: CASSQDQGLGYGYTF.